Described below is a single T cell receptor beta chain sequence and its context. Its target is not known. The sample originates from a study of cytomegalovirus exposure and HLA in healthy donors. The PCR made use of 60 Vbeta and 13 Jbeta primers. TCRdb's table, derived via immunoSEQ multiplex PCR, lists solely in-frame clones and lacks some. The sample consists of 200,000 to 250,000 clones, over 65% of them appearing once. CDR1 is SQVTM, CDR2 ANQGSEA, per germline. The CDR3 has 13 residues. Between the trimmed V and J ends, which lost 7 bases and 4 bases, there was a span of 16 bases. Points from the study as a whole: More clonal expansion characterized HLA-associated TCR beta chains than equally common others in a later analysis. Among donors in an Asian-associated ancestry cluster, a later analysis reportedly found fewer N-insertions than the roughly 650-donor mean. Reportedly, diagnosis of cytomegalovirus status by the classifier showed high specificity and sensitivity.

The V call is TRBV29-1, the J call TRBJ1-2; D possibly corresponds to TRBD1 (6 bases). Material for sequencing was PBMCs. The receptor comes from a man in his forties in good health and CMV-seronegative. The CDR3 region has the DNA TGCAGCGCAAACACCGGGGGGGCCTATGGCTACACCTTC. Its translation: CSANTGGAYGYTF.